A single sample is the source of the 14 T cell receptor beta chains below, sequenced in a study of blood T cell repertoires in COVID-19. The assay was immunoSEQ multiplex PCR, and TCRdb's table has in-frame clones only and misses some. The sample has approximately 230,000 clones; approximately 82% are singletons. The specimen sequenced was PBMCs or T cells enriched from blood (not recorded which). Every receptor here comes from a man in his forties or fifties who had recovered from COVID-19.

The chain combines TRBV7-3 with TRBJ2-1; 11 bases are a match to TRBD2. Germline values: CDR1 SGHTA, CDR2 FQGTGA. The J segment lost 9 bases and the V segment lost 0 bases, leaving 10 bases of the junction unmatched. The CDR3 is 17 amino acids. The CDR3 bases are TGTGCCAGCAGCTTAACGAGGGCTAGCGGGAGGTTCGGTGAGCAGTTCTTC. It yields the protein CASSLTRASGRFGEQFF.

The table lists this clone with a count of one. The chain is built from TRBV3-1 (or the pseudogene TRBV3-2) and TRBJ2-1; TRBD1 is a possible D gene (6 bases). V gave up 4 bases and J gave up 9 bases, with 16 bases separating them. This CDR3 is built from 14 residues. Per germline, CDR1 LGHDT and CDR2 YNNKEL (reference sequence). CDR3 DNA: TGTGCCAGCAGCCCAAACATTGGGGGCGGTGAGCAGTTCTTC. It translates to CASSPNIGGGEQFF.

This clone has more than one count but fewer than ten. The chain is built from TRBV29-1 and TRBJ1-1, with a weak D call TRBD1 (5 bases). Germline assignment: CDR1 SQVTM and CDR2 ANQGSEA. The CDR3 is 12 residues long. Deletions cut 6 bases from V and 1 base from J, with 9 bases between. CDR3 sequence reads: CSVYTGNTEAFF. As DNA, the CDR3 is TGCAGCGTGTATACAGGGAACACTGAAGCTTTCTTT. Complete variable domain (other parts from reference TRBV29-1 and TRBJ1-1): SAVISQKPSRDICQRGTSLTIQCQVDSQVTMMFWYRQQPGQSLTLIATANQGSEATYESGFVIDKFPISRPNLTFSTLTVSNMSPEDSSIYLCSVYTGNTEAFFGQGTRLTVV.

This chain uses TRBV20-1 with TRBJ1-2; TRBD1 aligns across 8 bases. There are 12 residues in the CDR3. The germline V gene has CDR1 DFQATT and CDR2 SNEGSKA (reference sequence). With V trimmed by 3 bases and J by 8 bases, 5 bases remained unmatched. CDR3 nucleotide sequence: TGCAGTGCTAGTTGGACAGGGAAGGGCTACACCTTC. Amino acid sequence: CSASWTGKGYTF.

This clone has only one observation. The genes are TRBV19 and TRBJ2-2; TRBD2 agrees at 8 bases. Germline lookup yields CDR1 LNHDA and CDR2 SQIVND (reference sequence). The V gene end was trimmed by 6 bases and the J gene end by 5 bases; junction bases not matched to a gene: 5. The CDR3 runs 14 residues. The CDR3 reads CASRWTSLTGELFF. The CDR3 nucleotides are TGTGCCAGTAGATGGACTAGCCTAACCGGGGAGCTGTTTTTT.

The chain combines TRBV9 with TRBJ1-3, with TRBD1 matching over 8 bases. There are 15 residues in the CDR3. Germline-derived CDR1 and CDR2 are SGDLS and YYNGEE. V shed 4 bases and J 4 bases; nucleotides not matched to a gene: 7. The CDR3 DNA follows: TGTGCCAGCAGCTTGGACAGGGTTGCCGGAAACACCATATATTTT. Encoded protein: CASSLDRVAGNTIYF.

The CDR3 coding sequence is TGCGCCAGCAGCTTGCAACAGGGAAACGAGCAGTTCTTC. It encodes CASSLQQGNEQFF. This chain connects TRBV5-1 to TRBJ2-1, with D maybe TRBD1 (6 bases). V gave up 1 base and J gave up 10 bases, with 12 bases separating them. From germline, CDR1 is SGHRS and CDR2 YFSETQ. The CDR3 has 13 amino acids. Together with reference TRBV5-1 and TRBJ2-1, the CDR3 gives the full variable domain: KAGVTQTPRYLIKTRGQQVTLSCSPISGHRSVSWYQQTPGQGLQFLFEYFSETQRNKGNFPGRFSGRQFSNSRSEMNVSTLELGDSALYLCASSLQQGNEQFFGPGTRLTVL.

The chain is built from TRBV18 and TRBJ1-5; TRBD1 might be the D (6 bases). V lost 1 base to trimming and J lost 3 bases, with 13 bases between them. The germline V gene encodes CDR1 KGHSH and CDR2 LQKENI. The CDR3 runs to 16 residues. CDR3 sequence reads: CASSPQPGDTNQPQHF. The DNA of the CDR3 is TGTGCCAGCTCACCACAGCCAGGGGACACCAATCAGCCCCAGCATTTT.

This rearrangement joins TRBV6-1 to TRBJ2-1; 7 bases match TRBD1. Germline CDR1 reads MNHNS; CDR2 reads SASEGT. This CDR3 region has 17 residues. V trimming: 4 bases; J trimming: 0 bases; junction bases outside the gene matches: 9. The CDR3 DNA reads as TGTGCCAGCAGTGTAACAGGGGTGGGAAGCTCCTACAATGAGCAGTTCTTC. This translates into CASSVTGVGSSYNEQFF.

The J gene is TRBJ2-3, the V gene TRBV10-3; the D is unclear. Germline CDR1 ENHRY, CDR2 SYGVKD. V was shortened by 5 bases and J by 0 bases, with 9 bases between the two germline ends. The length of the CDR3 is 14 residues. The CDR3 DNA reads TGTGCCATCAGTCTTGACACCAGCACAGATACGCAGTATTTT. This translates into CAISLDTSTDTQYF.

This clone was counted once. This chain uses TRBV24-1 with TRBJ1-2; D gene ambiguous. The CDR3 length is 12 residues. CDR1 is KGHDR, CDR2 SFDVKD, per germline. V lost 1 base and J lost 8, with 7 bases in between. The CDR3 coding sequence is TGTGCCACCAGTGATTTAAGAGGGGGCTACACCTTC. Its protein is CATSDLRGGYTF.

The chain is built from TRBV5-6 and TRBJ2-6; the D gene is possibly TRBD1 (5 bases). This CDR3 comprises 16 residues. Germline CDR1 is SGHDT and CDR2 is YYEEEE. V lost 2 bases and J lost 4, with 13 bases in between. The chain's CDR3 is CASSFRGSRGANVLTF. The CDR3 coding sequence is TGTGCCAGCAGCTTTAGGGGCAGCCGGGGGGCCAACGTCCTGACTTTC.

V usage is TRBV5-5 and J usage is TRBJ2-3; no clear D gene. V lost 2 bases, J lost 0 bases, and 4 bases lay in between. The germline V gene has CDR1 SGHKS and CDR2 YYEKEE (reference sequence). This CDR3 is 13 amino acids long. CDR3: CASSFGSTDTQYF. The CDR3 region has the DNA TGTGCCAGCAGCTTCGGGAGCACAGATACGCAGTATTTT.

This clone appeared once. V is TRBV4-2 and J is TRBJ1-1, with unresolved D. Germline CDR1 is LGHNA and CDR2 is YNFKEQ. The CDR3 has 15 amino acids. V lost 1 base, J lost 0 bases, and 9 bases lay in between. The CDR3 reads CASSQVEVLNTEAFF. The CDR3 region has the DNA TGTGCCAGCAGCCAAGTTGAGGTCCTGAACACTGAAGCTTTCTTT.